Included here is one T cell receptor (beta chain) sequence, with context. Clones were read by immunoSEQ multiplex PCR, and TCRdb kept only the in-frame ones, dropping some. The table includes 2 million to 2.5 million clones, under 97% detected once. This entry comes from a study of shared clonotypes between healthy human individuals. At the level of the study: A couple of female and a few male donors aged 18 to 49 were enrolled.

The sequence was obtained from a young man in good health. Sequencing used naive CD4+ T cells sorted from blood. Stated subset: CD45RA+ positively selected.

The CDR3 DNA is TGTGCCAGCAGTTCGAGCTTGGGGCAGCACTACGAGCAGTACTTC. It yields the protein CASSSSLGQHYEQYF. The gene calls are TRBV27 and TRBJ2-7; perhaps TRBD1 as D (5 bases). Germline loops: CDR1 MNHEY, CDR2 SMNVEV (reference sequence). The CDR3 is made up of 15 amino acids. The ends were cut back, 4 bases at V and 3 bases at J, with 16 bases in the middle.